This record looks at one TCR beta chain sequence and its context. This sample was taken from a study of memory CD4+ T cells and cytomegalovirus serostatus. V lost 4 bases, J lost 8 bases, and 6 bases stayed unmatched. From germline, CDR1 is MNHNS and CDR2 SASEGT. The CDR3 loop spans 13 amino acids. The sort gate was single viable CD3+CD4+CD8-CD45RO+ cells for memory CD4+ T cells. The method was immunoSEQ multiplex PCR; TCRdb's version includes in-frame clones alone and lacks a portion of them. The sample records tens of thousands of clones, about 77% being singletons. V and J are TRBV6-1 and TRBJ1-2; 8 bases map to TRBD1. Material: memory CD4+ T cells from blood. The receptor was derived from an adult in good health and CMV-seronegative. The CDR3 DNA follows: TGTGCCAGCAGTGTATCAGGGGGCGTCGGCTACACCTTC. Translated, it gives CASSVSGGVGYTF.